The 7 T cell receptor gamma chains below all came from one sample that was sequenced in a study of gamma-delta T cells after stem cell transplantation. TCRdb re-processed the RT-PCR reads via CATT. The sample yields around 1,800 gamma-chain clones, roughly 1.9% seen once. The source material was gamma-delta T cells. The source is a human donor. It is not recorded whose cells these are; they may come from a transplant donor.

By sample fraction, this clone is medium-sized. CDR3 region: CALWGSKTTGWFKIF. In DNA, the CDR3 is TGTGCCTTGTGGGGTAGTAAAACCACTGGTTGGTTCAAGATATTT. The rearrangement uses TRGV9 and TRGJP1. Germline V gene data show CDR1 as GITISATS and CDR2 as ISYDGTV (reference sequence). Unmatched junction bases numbered 8, after V lost 5 bases and J lost 2 bases. There are 15 residues in the CDR3.

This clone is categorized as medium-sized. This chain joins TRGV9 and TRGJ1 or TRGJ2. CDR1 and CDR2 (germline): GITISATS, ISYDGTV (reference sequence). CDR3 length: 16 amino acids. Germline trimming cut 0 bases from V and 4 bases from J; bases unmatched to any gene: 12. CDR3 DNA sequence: TGTGCCTTGTGGGAGGTGCGAGATTCGAGGTATTATAAGAAACTCTTT. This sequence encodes CALWEVRDSRYYKKLF.

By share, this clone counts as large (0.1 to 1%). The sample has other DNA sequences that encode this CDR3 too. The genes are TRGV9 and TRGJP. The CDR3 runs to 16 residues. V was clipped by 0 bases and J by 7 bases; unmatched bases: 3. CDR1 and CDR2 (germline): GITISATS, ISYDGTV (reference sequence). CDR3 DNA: TGTGCCTTGTGGGAGGTGCGGGAGTTGGGCAAAAAAATCAAGGTATTT. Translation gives CALWEVRELGKKIKVF.

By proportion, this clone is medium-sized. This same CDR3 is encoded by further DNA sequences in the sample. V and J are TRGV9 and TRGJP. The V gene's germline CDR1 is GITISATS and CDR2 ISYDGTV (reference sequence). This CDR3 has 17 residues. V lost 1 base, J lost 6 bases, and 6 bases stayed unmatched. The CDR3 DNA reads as TGTGCCTTGTGGGAGGTTTCAGGAGAGTTGGGCAAAAAAATCAAGGTATTT. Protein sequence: CALWEVSGELGKKIKVF.

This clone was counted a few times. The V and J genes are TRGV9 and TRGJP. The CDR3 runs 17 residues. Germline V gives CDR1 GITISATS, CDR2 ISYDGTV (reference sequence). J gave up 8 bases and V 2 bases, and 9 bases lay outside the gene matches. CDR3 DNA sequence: TGTGCCTTGTGGGAGGGGGGTAGTAAGTTGGGCAAAAAAATCAAGGTATTT. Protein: CALWEGGSKLGKKIKVF.

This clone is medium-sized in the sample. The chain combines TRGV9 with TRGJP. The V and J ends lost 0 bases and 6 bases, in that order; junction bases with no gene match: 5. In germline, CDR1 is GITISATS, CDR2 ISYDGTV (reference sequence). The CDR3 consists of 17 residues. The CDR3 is CALWEVVVELGKKIKVF. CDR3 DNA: TGTGCCTTGTGGGAGGTGGTGGTAGAGTTGGGCAAAAAAATCAAGGTATTT.

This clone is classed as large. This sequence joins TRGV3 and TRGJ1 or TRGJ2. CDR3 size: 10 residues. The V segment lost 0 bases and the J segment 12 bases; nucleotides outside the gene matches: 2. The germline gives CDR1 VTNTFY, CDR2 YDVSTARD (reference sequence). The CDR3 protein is CATWDRRKLF. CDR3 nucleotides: TGTGCCACCTGGGACAGGCGGAAACTCTTT.